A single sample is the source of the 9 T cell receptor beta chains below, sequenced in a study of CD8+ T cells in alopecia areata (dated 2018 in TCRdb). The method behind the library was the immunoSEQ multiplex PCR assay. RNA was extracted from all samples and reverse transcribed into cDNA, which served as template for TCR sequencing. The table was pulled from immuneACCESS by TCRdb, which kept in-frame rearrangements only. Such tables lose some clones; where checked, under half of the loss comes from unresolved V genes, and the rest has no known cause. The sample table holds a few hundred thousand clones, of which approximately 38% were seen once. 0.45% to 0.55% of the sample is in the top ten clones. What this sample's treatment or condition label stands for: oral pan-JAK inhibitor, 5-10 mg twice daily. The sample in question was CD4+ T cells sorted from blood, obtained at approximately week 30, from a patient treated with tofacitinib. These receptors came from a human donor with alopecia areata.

CDR3 region: CAWSPGIDTQYF. For the CDR3, the DNA is TGTGCCTGGAGCCCAGGGATAGATACGCAGTATTTT. J is TRBJ2-3 and V is TRBV30; TRBD1 might be the D (5 bases). The CDR3 spans 12 residues. Trimming shortened V by 3 bases and J by 5 bases, and 9 bases separated the two germline ends. Germline V gene lookup returns CDR1 GTSNPN and CDR2 SVGIG (reference sequence).

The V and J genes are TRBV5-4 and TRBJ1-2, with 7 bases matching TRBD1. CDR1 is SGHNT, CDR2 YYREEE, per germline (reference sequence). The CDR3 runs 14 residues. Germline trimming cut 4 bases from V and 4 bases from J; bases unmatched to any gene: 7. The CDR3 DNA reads TGTGCCAGCAGCACCGAGACAGGGCTCTATGGCTACACCTTC. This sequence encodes CASSTETGLYGYTF.

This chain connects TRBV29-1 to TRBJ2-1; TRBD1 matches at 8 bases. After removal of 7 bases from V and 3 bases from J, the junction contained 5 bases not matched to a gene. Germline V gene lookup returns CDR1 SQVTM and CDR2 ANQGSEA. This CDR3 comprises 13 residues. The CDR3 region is CSDRQGNYNEQFF. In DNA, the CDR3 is TGCAGCGACCGACAGGGGAACTACAATGAGCAGTTCTTC.

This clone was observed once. The CDR3 reads CATSRDRSSGGGEDTQYF. CDR3 sequence (DNA): TGTGCCACCAGCAGAGATCGGAGTAGCGGGGGGGGCGAAGATACGCAGTATTTT. The rearrangement uses TRBV15 and TRBJ2-3; 11 positions match TRBD2. Germline V gene lookup returns CDR1 LNHNV and CDR2 YYDKDF (reference sequence). The CDR3 runs 18 residues. The V gene end was trimmed by 0 bases and the J gene end by 5 bases; junction bases not matched to a gene: 10. Full variable domain (missing parts from reference TRBV15 and TRBJ2-3): DAMVIQNPRYQVTQFGKPVTLSCSQTLNHNVMYWYQQKSSQAPKLLFHYYDKDFNNEADTPDNFQSRRPNTSFCFLDIRSPGLGDTAMYLCATSRDRSSGGGEDTQYFGPGTRLTVL.

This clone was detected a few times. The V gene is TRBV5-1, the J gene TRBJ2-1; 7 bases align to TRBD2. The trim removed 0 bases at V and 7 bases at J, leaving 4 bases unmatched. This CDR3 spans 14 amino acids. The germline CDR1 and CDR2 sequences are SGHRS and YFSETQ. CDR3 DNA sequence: TGCGCCAGCAGCTTGGAAAGCGGGGAGAATGAGCAGTTCTTC. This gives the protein CASSLESGENEQFF.

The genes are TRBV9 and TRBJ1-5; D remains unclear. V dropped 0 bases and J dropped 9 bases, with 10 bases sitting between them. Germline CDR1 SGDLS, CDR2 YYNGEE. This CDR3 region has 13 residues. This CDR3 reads CASSVEASGPQHF. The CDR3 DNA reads TGTGCCAGCAGCGTAGAGGCCTCGGGGCCCCAGCATTTT.

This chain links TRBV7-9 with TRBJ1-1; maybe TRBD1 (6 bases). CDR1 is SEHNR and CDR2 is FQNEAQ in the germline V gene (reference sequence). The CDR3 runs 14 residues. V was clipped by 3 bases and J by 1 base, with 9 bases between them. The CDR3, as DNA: TGTGCCAGCAGCTTCCAGGGGAAGAACACTGAAGCTTTCTTT. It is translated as CASSFQGKNTEAFF.

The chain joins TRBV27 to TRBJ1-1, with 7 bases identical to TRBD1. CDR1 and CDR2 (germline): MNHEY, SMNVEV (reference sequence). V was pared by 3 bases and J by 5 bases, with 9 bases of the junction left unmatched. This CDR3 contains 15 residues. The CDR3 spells CASSFSSRGWTEAFF. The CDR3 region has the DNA TGTGCCAGCAGTTTTAGTTCCAGGGGGTGGACTGAAGCTTTCTTT.

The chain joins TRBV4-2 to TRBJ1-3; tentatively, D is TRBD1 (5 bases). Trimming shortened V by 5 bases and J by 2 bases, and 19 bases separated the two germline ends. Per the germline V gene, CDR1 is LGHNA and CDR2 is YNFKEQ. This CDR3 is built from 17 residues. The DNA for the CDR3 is TGTGCCAGCAGCGCCCGCCCCGCCGAGGGACCTGGAAACACCATATATTTT. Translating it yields CASSARPAEGPGNTIYF.